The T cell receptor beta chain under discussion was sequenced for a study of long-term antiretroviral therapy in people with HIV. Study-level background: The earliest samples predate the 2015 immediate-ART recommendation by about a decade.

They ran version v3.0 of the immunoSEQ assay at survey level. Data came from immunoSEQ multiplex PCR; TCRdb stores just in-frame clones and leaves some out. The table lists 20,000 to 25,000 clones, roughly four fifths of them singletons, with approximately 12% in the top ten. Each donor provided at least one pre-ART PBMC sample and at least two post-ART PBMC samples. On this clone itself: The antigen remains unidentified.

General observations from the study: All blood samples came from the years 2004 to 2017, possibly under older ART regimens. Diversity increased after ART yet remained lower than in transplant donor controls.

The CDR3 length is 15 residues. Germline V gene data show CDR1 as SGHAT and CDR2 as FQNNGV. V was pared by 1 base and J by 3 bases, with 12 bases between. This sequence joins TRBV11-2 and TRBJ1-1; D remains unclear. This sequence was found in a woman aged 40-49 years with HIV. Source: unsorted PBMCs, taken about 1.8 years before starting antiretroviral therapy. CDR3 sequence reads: CASSLGLVADTEAFF. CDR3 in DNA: TGTGCCAGCAGCTTAGGTCTGGTAGCAGACACTGAAGCTTTCTTT.